The clone carrying this T cell receptor (beta chain) was picked up many times. The antigen is unknown. The data were taken from a study of sequential checkpoint blockade in melanoma. Background on the study: Around 21 patients had tumor biopsies before treatment and at week 13.

Germline V lookup: CDR1 SGHNT, CDR2 YENEEA. CDR3 length: 14 residues. The V and J ends lost 5 bases and 6 bases respectively, with 14 bases between them. Stated treatment: randomized to nivolumab then ipilimumab (arm A) or the reverse (arm B). Sequenced by immunoSEQ multiplex PCR; TCRdb stores in-frame clones only, minus some. The table lists about 2,500 clones, under 15% of them singletons. Findings of the study overall: PD-L1 staining and CD8+ counts, not mutational load, tracked tumor T-cell clonality. Pretreatment TIL clonality tracked with response in the nivolumab-first arm.

V gene TRBV11-3 combines with J gene TRBJ1-5; the D gene is possibly TRBD1 (6 bases). This sample comprised tumor tissue (inferred from file names), obtained from a patient given nivolumab and ipilimumab in sequence. The receptor's source is a human donor with melanoma. CDR3 amino acids: CASSRIQGVQPQHF. The CDR3 nucleotides read TGTGCCAGCAGCCGGATACAGGGAGTTCAGCCCCAGCATTTT. Full variable domain (rest looked up from reference TRBV11-3 and TRBJ1-5): EAGVVQSPRYKIIEKKQPVAFWCNPISGHNTLYWYLQNLGQGPELLIRYENEEAVDDSQLPKDRFSAERLKGVDSTLKIQPAELGDSAVYLCASSRIQGVQPQHFGDGTRLSIL.